The 18 T cell receptor beta chains presented below share a single source sample, sequenced in a study of tumor and adjacent non-tumor tissue in lung cancer. A modified ARM-PCR protocol with three rounds of nested PCR amplified TCRbeta. TCRdb independently ran MiXCR on the multiplex PCR reads; one entry per CDR3 protein. Of about 200,000 distinct CDR3 sequences listed, around 71% are singletons. No cell sorting was done before RNA was extracted from the tissue. Sequencing was carried out using lung tumor tissue. The origin of the receptors is a man aged 55 to 70 with non-small cell lung cancer.

This clonotype was detected a few times. This rearrangement joins TRBV29-1 to TRBJ2-5; 7 bases map to TRBD2. The CDR3 runs to 13 residues. CDR1 SQVTM and CDR2 ANQGSEA come from the germline V gene. J gave up 1 base and V 6 bases, and 5 bases lay outside the gene matches. CDR3 nucleotides: TGCAGCGTGAGCGGGACTTTCCAAGAGACCCAGTACTTC. This gives the protein CSVSGTFQETQYF.

A note on this clonotype: The CDR3 does not close with the conserved phenylalanine or tryptophan, likely indicating a read error. The chain combines TRBV11-2 with TRBJ2-5; TRBD2 matches at 11 bases. This CDR3 is built from 18 residues. Per the germline V gene, CDR1 is SGHAT and CDR2 is FQNNGV. The CDR3 protein is CASCLGSLAGGRQETQYL. The CDR3 DNA is TGTGCCAGCTGCTTAGGAAGCCTAGCGGGGGGCCGACAAGAGACCCAGTACTTA.

A remark on this clonotype: Sequence at one end of the junction differs from germline and may be a read error. J is TRBJ1-3 and V is TRBV12-3 or TRBV12-4; D perhaps matches TRBD1 (6 bases). This CDR3 comprises 14 residues. CDR3 DNA: TGTGTCAGCAGTTGGCTACAGGGATCAGACACCAAATATTTT. Encoded protein: CVSSWLQGSDTKYF.

About this clonotype: Compared with germline, one end of the junction differs, possibly owing to a read error. The rearrangement links TRBV6-5 to TRBJ1-2; D is unresolved. The CDR3 covers 16 residues. Germline CDR1 is MNHEY and CDR2 is SVGAGI. CDR3 in amino acids: CVSSYSSGRTNYGYIF. In DNA form, the CDR3 reads TGTGTCAGCAGTTATAGTTCCGGCAGAACTAACTATGGCTACATCTTC.

This clonotype was seen at least ten times. The gene calls are TRBV6-1 and TRBJ1-2; the D gene is possibly TRBD1 (5 bases). Per the germline V gene, CDR1 is MNHNS and CDR2 is SASEGT. This CDR3 has 15 residues. Trimming pared 2 bases from V and 5 bases from J, leaving 15 bases between. CDR3 sequence reads: CASSEWGGTSYGYTF. CDR3 nucleotide sequence: TGTGCCAGCAGTGAATGGGGGGGGACCTCTTATGGCTACACCTTC.

In this sample, this clonotype turned up many times. This rearrangement joins TRBV6-5 to TRBJ2-1, with 16 bases matching TRBD2. In germline, CDR1 is MNHEY, CDR2 SVGAGI. V dropped 1 base and J dropped 7; count of bases not matched to a gene: 7. This CDR3 contains 18 residues. The CDR3 protein is CASSYLSPGLAGGNEQFF. In nucleotides, the CDR3 is TGTGCCAGCAGTTACTTATCCCCGGGACTAGCGGGGGGGAATGAGCAGTTCTTC.

CDR3 in DNA: TGTGCCAGCAGCTTAGCTCGACAGGGGGCAGGGCCCCAGTACTTC. Encoded protein: CASSLARQGAGPQYF. This chain links TRBV11-2 with TRBJ2-5; 10 nucleotides align to TRBD1. This CDR3 is 15 amino acids long. After removal of 1 base from V and 9 bases from J, the junction contained 8 bases not matched to a gene. CDR1 and CDR2 from the germline V gene are SGHAT and FQNNGV.

A few counts support this clonotype. This chain connects TRBV29-1 to TRBJ2-3; unclear D gene. The CDR3 has 12 residues. V was pared by 4 bases and J by 0 bases, with 5 bases between. CDR1 is SQVTM and CDR2 is ANQGSEA in the germline V gene. CDR3 nucleotides: TGCAGCGTTGTTCAGAGCACAGATACGCAGTATTTT. It translates to CSVVQSTDTQYF.

On this clonotype: The final CDR3 position lacks the conserved phenylalanine or tryptophan, pointing to a likely read error. V gene TRBV6-2 or TRBV6-3 combines with J gene TRBJ2-7, with 10 bases identical to TRBD2. The CDR3 spans 15 residues. Germline CDR1 is MNHEY and CDR2 is SVGEGT. The trim removed 9 bases at V and 5 bases at J, leaving 13 bases unmatched. CDR3 amino acids: CASPAELAGSNEQYS. The CDR3 DNA reads TGTGCCAGTCCCGCAGAACTAGCGGGAAGCAACGAGCAGTACTCC.

Details on this clonotype: Mismatch with germline at one junction end may stem from a read error. The V and J genes are TRBV6-1 and TRBJ2-1; tentatively, D is TRBD2 (6 bases). Germline V CDR1 and CDR2: MNHNS, SASEGT. This CDR3 comprises 15 residues. CDR3 in DNA: TGTACCAGCAGAGAAGCGAGGAGGGCCTACAATGAGCAGTTCTTC. Protein: CTSREARRAYNEQFF.

The V and J genes are TRBV5-5 and TRBJ1-5; 7 nucleotides align to TRBD1. The germline gives CDR1 SGHKS, CDR2 YYEKEE (reference sequence). With V trimmed by 4 bases and J by 6 bases, 4 bases remained unmatched. This CDR3 region has 13 residues. The DNA for the CDR3 is TGTGCCAGCAGCGCCGACAGGGCTCAGCCCCAGCATTTT. It encodes CASSADRAQPQHF.

About this clonotype itself: One junction end does not reproduce the germline sequence, and a read error may be involved. The chain is built from TRBV11-2 and TRBJ2-5, with 7 bases that match TRBD2. The germline gives CDR1 SGHAT, CDR2 FQNNGV. There are 17 residues in the CDR3. The CDR3 here is CASSLDLGLEGQETKYF. DNA for the CDR3: TGTGCCAGCAGCTTAGATCTAGGACTAGAGGGGCAAGAGACCAAGTACTTC.

The chain couples TRBV12-3 or TRBV12-4 to TRBJ1-5; D not resolved. The V and J ends lost 5 bases and 12 bases respectively, with 17 bases between them. The CDR3 is 13 residues long. This chain's CDR3 is CASSLDAGSVQHF. The CDR3 DNA follows: TGTGCCAGCAGTCTGGACGCGGGGTCGGTCCAGCATTTT.

This sequence joins TRBV12-3 or TRBV12-4 and TRBJ1-1, with D perhaps TRBD1 (5 bases). This CDR3 comprises 14 residues. Trimming removed 5 bases from V and 10 bases from J, with 20 bases in between. The CDR3 coding sequence is TGTGCCAGCAGTCCCACCGGTGGGGCTCGGGTAGCTTTCTTT. Its protein is CASSPTGGARVAFF.

This chain connects TRBV5-4 to TRBJ2-3, with TRBD2 identical over 8 bases. The CDR3 sequence is 12 residues long. CDR1 and CDR2 from the germline V gene are SGHNT and YYREEE (reference sequence). V lost 3 bases, J lost 9 bases, and 3 bases stayed unmatched. The CDR3 nucleotides are TGTGCCAGCAGCTGGACGGGGGGGACGCAGTATTTT. Protein product: CASSWTGGTQYF.

This clonotype occurred a few times. The junction does not match germline at one end; this may be a read error. The V gene is TRBV6-1, the J gene TRBJ2-5, with 8 bases aligning to TRBD2. CDR1 is MNHNS, CDR2 SASEGT, per germline. The CDR3 has 15 residues. The CDR3 bases are TGTACCAGCAGTGACTCTACGGGGGGGCGGGAGACCCAGTACTTC. It codes for CTSSDSTGGRETQYF.

V gene TRBV6-5 combines with J gene TRBJ1-1; D possibly corresponds to TRBD1 (5 bases). Trimming left V 6 bases short and J 7 bases short, with 18 bases between. The CDR3 sequence is 14 residues long. CDR1 and CDR2 (germline): MNHEY, SVGAGI. CDR3 sequence reads: CASSLFGQRGEAFF. The CDR3 nucleotides read TGTGCCAGCAGCTTATTCGGCCAGAGGGGTGAAGCTTTCTTT.

A word on this clonotype: Germline and junction disagree at one end, which may indicate a read error. V gene TRBV11-2 combines with J gene TRBJ1-2; the match to TRBD1 covers 7 bases. This CDR3 is built from 14 residues. The germline V gene has CDR1 SGHAT and CDR2 FQNNGV. For the CDR3, the DNA is TGTGCCAGTAGCTTAGGGGGCGGAAACTATGGCAACACCTTC. The encoded protein is CASSLGGGNYGNTF.